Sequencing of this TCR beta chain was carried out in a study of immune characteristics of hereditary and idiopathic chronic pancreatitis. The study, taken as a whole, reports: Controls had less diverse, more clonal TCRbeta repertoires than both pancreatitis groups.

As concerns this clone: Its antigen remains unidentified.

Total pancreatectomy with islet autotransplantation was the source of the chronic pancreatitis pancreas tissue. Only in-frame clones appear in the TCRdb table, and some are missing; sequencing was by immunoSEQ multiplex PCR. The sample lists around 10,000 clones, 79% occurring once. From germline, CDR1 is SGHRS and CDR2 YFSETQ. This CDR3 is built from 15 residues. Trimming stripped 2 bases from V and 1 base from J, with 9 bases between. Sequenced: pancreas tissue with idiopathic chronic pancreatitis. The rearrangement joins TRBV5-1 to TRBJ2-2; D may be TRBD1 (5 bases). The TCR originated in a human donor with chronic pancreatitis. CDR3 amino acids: CASSFRAENTGELFF. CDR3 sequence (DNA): TGCGCCAGCAGCTTCAGGGCCGAGAACACCGGGGAGCTGTTTTTT. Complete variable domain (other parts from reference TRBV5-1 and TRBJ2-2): KAGVTQTPRYLIKTRGQQVTLSCSPISGHRSVSWYQQTPGQGLQFLFEYFSETQRNKGNFPGRFSGRQFSNSRSEMNVSTLELGDSALYLCASSFRAENTGELFFGEGSRLTVL.